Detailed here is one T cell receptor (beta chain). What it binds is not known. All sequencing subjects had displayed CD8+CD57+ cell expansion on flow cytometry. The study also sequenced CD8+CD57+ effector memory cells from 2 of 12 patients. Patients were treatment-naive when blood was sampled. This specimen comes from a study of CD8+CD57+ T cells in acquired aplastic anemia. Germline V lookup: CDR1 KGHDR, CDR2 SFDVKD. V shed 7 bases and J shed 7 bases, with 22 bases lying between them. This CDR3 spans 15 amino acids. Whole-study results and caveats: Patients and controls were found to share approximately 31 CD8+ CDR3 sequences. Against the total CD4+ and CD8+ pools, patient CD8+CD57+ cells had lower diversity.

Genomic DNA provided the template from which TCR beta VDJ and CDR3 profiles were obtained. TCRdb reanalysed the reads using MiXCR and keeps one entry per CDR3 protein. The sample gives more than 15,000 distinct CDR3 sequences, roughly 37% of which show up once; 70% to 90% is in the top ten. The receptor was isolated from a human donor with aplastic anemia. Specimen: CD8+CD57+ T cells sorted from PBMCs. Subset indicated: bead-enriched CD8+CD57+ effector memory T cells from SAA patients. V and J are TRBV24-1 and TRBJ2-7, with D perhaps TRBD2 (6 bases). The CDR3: CATSQPGLRVNEQYF. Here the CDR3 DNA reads TGTGCCACCAGCCAACCGGGACTCAGGGTCAATGAGCAGTACTTC.